A selection of T cell receptor beta chains follows, all from one sample in a study of human T cells and chemical hapten exposure. Each CDR3 protein gets one entry after TCRdb re-called the RACE reads with MiXCR. This sample has 95,000 or so distinct CDR3 sequences, with about an eighth found just once. The sample consisted of whole blood, taken in connection with sensitization to the hapten diphenylcyclopropenone (DPC). The receptor set was obtained from a woman aged 40-49 years with alopecia areata. Some clones in this sample may be carry-over from other donors' samples. Both conserved end residues are part of each CDR3. D genes are given only for firm matches. Clone size is stated in some rows and not others, as once, few, many or a class when expanded.

>TRBJ2-1|TRBV20-1|-|TRBD2
TGCAGTGCTAGAGACCGGGGGGGCCGCAATGAGCAGTTCTTC
CSARDRGGRNEQFF
>TRBJ2-7|TRBV12-3/TRBV12-4|many|-
TGTGCCAGCAACCCGGGACCCCTGGACGAGCAGTACTTC
CASNPGPLDEQYF
>TRBJ1-1|TRBV4-2|-|-
TGTGCCAGCAGCCCCCAGGGACGGGGGCCTCAAGCTTTCTTT
CASSPQGRGPQAFF
>TRBJ2-2|TRBV7-2|few|TRBD2
TGTGCCAGCAGCTTAGCGGTGGTAGCGGGAGGGGAGGACACCGGGGAGCTGTTTTTT
CASSLAVVAGGEDTGELFF
>TRBJ1-1|TRBV7-2|-|-
TGTGCCAGCAGCACCGACAGGAACACTGAAGCTTTCTTT
CASSTDRNTEAFF
>TRBJ2-1|TRBV27|-|TRBD2
TGTGCCAGCAGTTTAGCGGGGGGGCGTTATGAGCAGTTCTTC
CASSLAGGRYEQFF
>TRBJ2-7|TRBV7-2|many|-
TGTGCCAGCAGTGTTGCCGGGCCTCCCGAGCAGTACTTC
CASSVAGPPEQYF
>TRBJ2-7|TRBV5-4|many|-
TGTGCCAGCAGCTTGGCGGCAGGAGACTCCTACGAGCAGTACTTC
CASSLAAGDSYEQYF
>TRBJ1-2|TRBV5-6|many|-
TGTGCCAGCAGCTTGGCAGGTCAGCGAGGTAACTATGGCTACACCTTC
CASSLAGQRGNYGYTF
>TRBJ2-3|TRBV20-1|medium-sized|-
TGCAGTGCCCCGACCAGCACAGATACGCAGTATTTT
CSAPTSTDTQYF
>TRBJ2-7|TRBV7-2|many|TRBD1
TGTGCCAGCAGTTCCGGGACAGGGGAAAGGGAGCAGTACTTC
CASSSGTGEREQYF
>TRBJ1-2|TRBV20-1|-|TRBD1
TGCAGTGCTAGAGATCATGGGTCTACGACAGGGCAGAGCTATGGCTACACCTTC
CSARDHGSTTGQSYGYTF
>TRBJ2-1|TRBV7-9|many|TRBD2
TGTGCCAGCAGCTTAGCGAAGACTAGCGGGTACCTCAATGAGCAGTTCTTC
CASSLAKTSGYLNEQFF
>TRBJ2-6|TRBV6-5|many|-
TGTGCCAGCAGTTACTCCCCGGGGGACGCTGGGGCCAACGTCCTGACTTTC
CASSYSPGDAGANVLTF
>TRBJ1-5|TRBV7-2|-|TRBD1
TGTGCCAGCAGCTTAGGCCGGGACAGGGGAATAGAGCCCCAGCATTTT
CASSLGRDRGIEPQHF
>TRBJ1-2|TRBV3-1|-|TRBD1
TGTGCCAGCAGCCACTCGACAGGGAATGGCTACACCTTC
CASSHSTGNGYTF
>TRBJ2-5|TRBV27|-|TRBD1
TGTGCCAGCAGTCGGGACAGAGAGACCCAGTACTTC
CASSRDRETQYF
>TRBJ1-1|TRBV5-4|few|-
TGTGCCAGCAGCTTAAGACAGGCGTTGACTGGTGAAGCTTTCTTT
CASSLRQALTGEAFF
>TRBJ1-6|TRBV30|many|-
TGTGCCTGGGGGAGCTCCTATAATTCACCCCTCCACTTT
CAWGSSYNSPLHF
>TRBJ2-2|TRBV28|many|TRBD1
TGTGCCAGCAGTTTTGGGACAGGGCGATCCCGGGAGCTGTTTTTT
CASSFGTGRSRELFF
>TRBJ2-6|TRBV18|-|-
TGTGCCAGCTCGGAGGGCCTAGCCTCTGGGGCCAACGTCCTGACTTTC
CASSEGLASGANVLTF
>TRBJ1-6|TRBV27|few|-
TGTGCCAGCAGTTTATCAGGGCAGAATAATTCACCCCTCCACTTT
CASSLSGQNNSPLHF
>TRBJ2-3|TRBV6-2/TRBV6-3|many|-
TGTGCCAGCAGACCACGGGGGAGGATTGAAGACACAGATACGCAGTATTTT
CASRPRGRIEDTDTQYF
>TRBJ2-3|TRBV7-9|many|-
TGTGCCCGCTCTTCCGGTGTGACTAGCACAGATACGCAGTATTTT
CARSSGVTSTDTQYF
>TRBJ2-7|TRBV12-3/TRBV12-4|many|TRBD1
TGTGCCAGCAGCCGGGACAGGGGAGGGCACGAGCAGTACTTC
CASSRDRGGHEQYF
>TRBJ1-5|TRBV19|many|-
TGTGCCAGTAGTACCGACAGGTATAGCAATCAGCCCCAGCATTTT
CASSTDRYSNQPQHF
>TRBJ2-7|TRBV7-9|few|TRBD1
TGTGCCAGCAGCCAAGGGACAGAAGGATGGCTTGACTACGAGCAGTACTTC
CASSQGTEGWLDYEQYF
>TRBJ1-1|TRBV20-1|-|-
TGCAGTGCTATTCAAATAATGAACACTGAAGCTTTCTTT
CSAIQIMNTEAFF
>TRBJ2-5|TRBV7-9|-|-
TGTGCCAGCAGCTTAGACACCCAAGAGACCCAGTACTTC
CASSLDTQETQYF